The rows below give T cell receptor beta chains drawn from one sample of a study of blood T cell repertoires in COVID-19. TCRdb's copy holds only in-frame clones and misses some; the assay was immunoSEQ multiplex PCR. Altogether approximately 210,000 clones are present, about four fifths being singletons, with the ten largest covering about 2.3%. Input material: peripheral blood. The source of these receptors is a woman aged 40 to 50 with active or convalescent COVID-19. Both conserved end residues are part of each CDR3. The D gene is left open where the match is weak. The size field is filled for only some rows; it gives once, few, many or a size class.

d_call: -; clone_size: -; v_call: TRBV5-4; j_call: TRBJ2-7; cdr3_nt: TGTGCCAGCAAGAGGGGGTTCTCCTACGAGCAGTACTTC; cdr3_aa: CASKRGFSYEQYF
d_call: -; clone_size: -; v_call: TRBV4-1; j_call: TRBJ2-2; cdr3_nt: TGCGCCAGCAGCCAAGGGATACCAGGGGCGGGTGCCGGGGAGCTGTTTTTT; cdr3_aa: CASSQGIPGAGAGELFF
d_call: -; clone_size: -; v_call: TRBV19; j_call: TRBJ1-3; cdr3_nt: TGTGCCAGTAGTGTTAATCCTAGCTCTGGAAACACCATATATTTT; cdr3_aa: CASSVNPSSGNTIYF
d_call: -; clone_size: -; v_call: TRBV2; j_call: TRBJ2-3; cdr3_nt: TGTGCCAGCTGGGGCTGGAACACAGATACGCAGTATTTT; cdr3_aa: CASWGWNTDTQYF
d_call: -; clone_size: once; v_call: TRBV7-9; j_call: TRBJ1-2; cdr3_nt: TGTGCCAGCAGCTTAGCCCGGGACACCTTTTATAACTATGGCTACACCTTC; cdr3_aa: CASSLARDTFYNYGYTF
d_call: -; clone_size: -; v_call: TRBV30; j_call: TRBJ1-5; cdr3_nt: TGTGCCTGGAGTCTCCGTGGCAATCAGCCCCAGCATTTT; cdr3_aa: CAWSLRGNQPQHF
d_call: -; clone_size: -; v_call: TRBV19; j_call: TRBJ1-3; cdr3_nt: TGTGCCAGGCCAATTCCGGGATCACCTAACTCTGGAAACACCATATATTTT; cdr3_aa: CARPIPGSPNSGNTIYF
d_call: -; clone_size: few; v_call: TRBV6-5; j_call: TRBJ1-6; cdr3_nt: TGTGCCAGCAGTTCTCGGGACTCCTATAATTCACCCCTCCACTTT; cdr3_aa: CASSSRDSYNSPLHF
d_call: TRBD1; clone_size: -; v_call: TRBV10-3; j_call: TRBJ2-3; cdr3_nt: TGTGCCATCAGTGAGTCGGGACAGGCGGCAGATACGCAGTATTTT; cdr3_aa: CAISESGQAADTQYF
d_call: TRBD1; clone_size: -; v_call: TRBV6-5; j_call: TRBJ1-1; cdr3_nt: TGTGCCAGCAACCCGACCGGGACAGGGGGAACTTTCTTT; cdr3_aa: CASNPTGTGGTFF
d_call: TRBD1; clone_size: -; v_call: TRBV11-2; j_call: TRBJ1-2; cdr3_nt: TGTGCCAGCAGCGTAGCCGGGACAGGGGCCTTTCTCTATGGCTACACCTTC; cdr3_aa: CASSVAGTGAFLYGYTF
d_call: TRBD1; clone_size: -; v_call: TRBV6-2/TRBV6-3; j_call: TRBJ1-1; cdr3_nt: TGTGCCAGCAGTTCTTGGGACAGGGTGGGAAGGAACACTGAAGCTTTCTTT; cdr3_aa: CASSSWDRVGRNTEAFF
d_call: TRBD1; clone_size: -; v_call: TRBV24-1; j_call: TRBJ2-2; cdr3_nt: TGTGCCACCAGGGACACGGGACAGGGAAAGACCGGGGAGCTGTTTTTT; cdr3_aa: CATRDTGQGKTGELFF
d_call: TRBD2; clone_size: -; v_call: TRBV10-1; j_call: TRBJ2-3; cdr3_nt: TGCGCCAGCGGGACTAGCGGGAGTACGGCAGATACGCAGTATTTT; cdr3_aa: CASGTSGSTADTQYF
d_call: TRBD1; clone_size: -; v_call: TRBV6-5; j_call: TRBJ1-5; cdr3_nt: TGTGCCAGCAGGCGACAGGGGGATCAGCCCCAGCATTTT; cdr3_aa: CASRRQGDQPQHF
d_call: -; clone_size: once; v_call: TRBV5-8; j_call: TRBJ1-3; cdr3_nt: TGTGCCAGCAGCCCCCCCCTGGGGGGACGAGGAAACACCATATATTTT; cdr3_aa: CASSPPLGGRGNTIYF
d_call: -; clone_size: -; v_call: TRBV6-2/TRBV6-3; j_call: TRBJ2-7; cdr3_nt: TGTGCCAGCAGTTACTCTACGTTGGACTACCAATTCTACGAGCAGTACTTC; cdr3_aa: CASSYSTLDYQFYEQYF
d_call: TRBD1; clone_size: -; v_call: TRBV5-1; j_call: TRBJ2-7; cdr3_nt: TGCGCCAGCAGCTCGGATTGGACAGGTTACTACGAGCAGTACTTC; cdr3_aa: CASSSDWTGYYEQYF
d_call: -; clone_size: -; v_call: TRBV29-1; j_call: TRBJ1-3; cdr3_nt: TGCAGCGCTGAGGACTGGTCTAGGGACTCTGGAAACACCATATATTTT; cdr3_aa: CSAEDWSRDSGNTIYF
d_call: -; clone_size: -; v_call: TRBV13; j_call: TRBJ1-1; cdr3_nt: TGTGCCAGCAGCTTGGGCGGGGGAAACACTGAAGCTTTCTTT; cdr3_aa: CASSLGGGNTEAFF
d_call: -; clone_size: -; v_call: TRBV19; j_call: TRBJ2-3; cdr3_nt: TGTGCCAGTAGTACCCCGACAGTTACAGATACGCAGTATTTT; cdr3_aa: CASSTPTVTDTQYF
d_call: TRBD2; clone_size: -; v_call: TRBV10-3; j_call: TRBJ2-1; cdr3_nt: TGTGCCATCAGTGAGTTGGGACTAGGTGGGAATGAGCAGTTCTTC; cdr3_aa: CAISELGLGGNEQFF
d_call: -; clone_size: few; v_call: TRBV7-2; j_call: TRBJ1-1; cdr3_nt: TGTGCCAGCAGCTTATCAGGGAACACTGAAGCTTTCTTT; cdr3_aa: CASSLSGNTEAFF
d_call: -; clone_size: -; v_call: TRBV7-2; j_call: TRBJ1-2; cdr3_nt: TGTGCCAGCAGCTTAGAAGGTGCGGGTGGCTACACCTTC; cdr3_aa: CASSLEGAGGYTF
d_call: -; clone_size: -; v_call: TRBV5-6; j_call: TRBJ2-1; cdr3_nt: TGTGCCAGCAGCTCCTTCGGAGACAATGAGCAGTTCTTC; cdr3_aa: CASSSFGDNEQFF
d_call: TRBD1; clone_size: -; v_call: TRBV6-5; j_call: TRBJ1-5; cdr3_nt: TGTGCCAGCAGTTCTCGGACAGGTACCAATCAGCCCCAGCATTTT; cdr3_aa: CASSSRTGTNQPQHF
d_call: -; clone_size: once; v_call: TRBV21-1; j_call: TRBJ2-1; cdr3_nt: TGTGCCAACCTGCGAAGAGGCGCAGACCAGTACAATGAGCAGTTCTTC; cdr3_aa: CANLRRGADQYNEQFF
d_call: -; clone_size: -; v_call: TRBV27; j_call: TRBJ1-5; cdr3_nt: TGTGCCAGTCGGGCCAGGACAGCCACAAGCAATCAGCCCCAGCATTTT; cdr3_aa: CASRARTATSNQPQHF
d_call: TRBD1; clone_size: -; v_call: TRBV7-9; j_call: TRBJ1-1; cdr3_nt: TGTGCCAGCAGCTTCCAGGGGGCGGTGAACACTGAAGCTTTCTTT; cdr3_aa: CASSFQGAVNTEAFF
d_call: -; clone_size: -; v_call: TRBV15; j_call: TRBJ1-2; cdr3_nt: TGTGCCACCAGCAGAGACGTGGCTGGCTACACCTTC; cdr3_aa: CATSRDVAGYTF
d_call: TRBD2; clone_size: -; v_call: TRBV9; j_call: TRBJ2-3; cdr3_nt: TGTGCCAGCAGCCACCTAGCGGGAGAGGCCGGGGATACGCAGTATTTT; cdr3_aa: CASSHLAGEAGDTQYF
d_call: TRBD1; clone_size: -; v_call: TRBV5-1; j_call: TRBJ1-2; cdr3_nt: TGCGCCAGCAGCCTAACCGGGACAGGGGAAGACTACACCTTC; cdr3_aa: CASSLTGTGEDYTF
d_call: TRBD1; clone_size: -; v_call: TRBV9; j_call: TRBJ1-1; cdr3_nt: TGTGCCAGCAGCGCTAGGGACAGGGTCCCCACTGAAGCTTTCTTT; cdr3_aa: CASSARDRVPTEAFF
d_call: TRBD1; clone_size: -; v_call: TRBV7-3; j_call: TRBJ1-1; cdr3_nt: TGTGCCAGCAGCTTAGGTCCAGGGGGCTCTTCTGAAGCTTTCTTT; cdr3_aa: CASSLGPGGSSEAFF
d_call: TRBD1; clone_size: -; v_call: TRBV27; j_call: TRBJ1-1; cdr3_nt: TGTGCCAGCAGTTTTTTTTCATATATGAACAGGGGGCTGAGCACTGAAGCTTTCTTT; cdr3_aa: CASSFFSYMNRGLSTEAFF
d_call: TRBD1; clone_size: -; v_call: TRBV5-1; j_call: TRBJ2-2; cdr3_nt: TGCGCCAGCAGCTTAGGACAGGGGAGCACCGGGGAGCTGTTTTTT; cdr3_aa: CASSLGQGSTGELFF
d_call: TRBD1; clone_size: -; v_call: TRBV5-1; j_call: TRBJ1-4; cdr3_nt: TGCGCCAGCAGCTTAACCGGGACAGGGGAAGAAAAACTGTTTTTT; cdr3_aa: CASSLTGTGEEKLFF
d_call: TRBD1; clone_size: -; v_call: TRBV10-3; j_call: TRBJ1-5; cdr3_nt: TGTGCCATCAGTGATGGGGACAGGGGTACGGGTAGCAATCAGCCCCAGCATTTT; cdr3_aa: CAISDGDRGTGSNQPQHF